This T cell receptor (beta chain) was found in a study of cytotoxic CD8 clonotypes in ibrutinib-treated CLL. Study at large: Among responders, roughly 25 were partial and 2 complete; after median 68 months, 14 stayed remitted and roughly 12 progressed. Once patients had received a median 12 months of treatment, range 6 to 36, response samples were obtained.

V shed 0 bases and J shed 3 bases, with 8 bases lying between them. Per germline, CDR1 LGHNT and CDR2 FRNRAP. The CDR3 is 14 amino acids. The method was immunoSEQ multiplex PCR; TCRdb's version includes in-frame clones alone and lacks a portion of them. In the table there are fewer than 300,000 clones, approximately 79% of which are singletons. Extraction of roughly 2 micrograms of genomic DNA from cryopreserved PBMCs supplied material for TCR beta libraries. Sequenced material: PBMCs, taken at disease progression, from a patient treated with ibrutinib. This TCR came from a human donor with chronic lymphocytic leukemia. The chain employs TRBV12-5 and TRBJ1-2; D remains ambiguous. The CDR3 loop is CASGLVPTDYGYTF. In DNA form, the CDR3 reads TGTGCTAGTGGTTTGGTACCCACCGACTATGGCTACACCTTC.